Given below is one T cell receptor beta chain in context. Per the original data handling: Amplified reference gene primers provided the basis for estimating nucleated cell counts. The repertoire was sequenced with immunoSEQ multiplex PCR; TCRdb's copy has only in-frame clones and lacks some. V, J and clone size derive from that table, while D and trimming were established from the DNA sequence. The table lists 130,000 or so clones, about 86% of them singletons. This sample was included in a study of blood T cell repertoires in COVID-19. Germline V lookup: CDR1 PRHDT, CDR2 FYEKMQ (reference sequence). CDR3 length equals 15 residues. The V segment lost 5 bases and the J segment 0 bases; nucleotides outside the gene matches: 5.

Sequencing was performed on peripheral blood. The rearrangement joins TRBV13 to TRBJ2-7; 9 nucleotides agree with TRBD2. This clonotype originated in a woman aged 60-70 years with acute or convalescent COVID-19. The CDR3 sequence: CASSVSGGTSYEQYF. CDR3 DNA sequence: TGTGCCAGCAGCGTTAGCGGGGGCACCTCCTACGAGCAGTACTTC.